Shown below are 18 T cell receptor beta chains from a single sample sequenced in a study of human T cells and chemical hapten exposure. Time point of the sample: pre-sensitization, week 0. Treatment in this sample: therapeutic diphenylcyclopropenone sensitization with weekly scalp DPC. Whole blood, unfractionated, served as the material for total RNA extraction. TCRdb used MiXCR to reprocess the RACE reads, holding one entry per CDR3 protein. The profile covers 40,000 or so distinct CDR3 sequences, with approximately 12% appearing a single time and more than 1.5% taken by the ten largest. Specimen: whole blood, collected in connection with sensitization to the hapten diphenylcyclopropenone (DPC). Receptor source: a woman aged 40 to 50 with alopecia areata. Some clones in this sample may be carry-over from other donors' samples.

V is TRBV7-2 and J is TRBJ2-7, with 9 positions matching TRBD1. This CDR3 contains 15 residues. V lost 5 bases and J lost 3; bases outside the gene matches: 8. CDR1 and CDR2 from the germline V gene are SGHTA and FQGNSA. The CDR3, as DNA: TGTGCCAGCAGCCAACACCCGGGACAGGGCTACGAGCAGTACTTC. This translates into CASSQHPGQGYEQYF.

Sample share makes this clonotype medium-sized. V gene TRBV20-1 combines with J gene TRBJ1-1; 7 bases are shared with TRBD1. This CDR3 has 15 residues. Germline values: CDR1 DFQATT, CDR2 SNEGSKA (reference sequence). J lost 5 bases, V lost 2 bases, and 11 bases had no gene match. CDR3 amino acids: CSARPRRGAGTEAFF. Written as DNA, the CDR3 is TGCAGTGCTAGACCGCGCAGGGGGGCAGGAACTGAAGCTTTCTTT.

The gene calls are TRBV28 and TRBJ1-1, with D perhaps matching TRBD1 (6 bases). The CDR3 is made up of 15 amino acids. With 5 bases removed from V and 1 base from J, the gap between germline ends came to 14 bases. The germline V gene has CDR1 MDHEN and CDR2 SYDVKM. The DNA for the CDR3 is TGTGCCAGCAGTCCCCGGGGGCAGCCGAACACTGAAGCTTTCTTT. Translating it yields CASSPRGQPNTEAFF.

This clonotype was detected ten times or more. The chain joins TRBV7-2 to TRBJ2-5; D call uncertain. The germline V and J ends were trimmed by 5 bases and 6 bases, with 7 bases remaining between them. This CDR3 is built from 11 residues. The V gene's germline CDR1 is SGHTA and CDR2 FQGNSA. In nucleotides, the CDR3 is TGTGCCAGCAGCCCTCTACAGACCCAGTACTTC. This translates into CASSPLQTQYF.

This chain connects TRBV20-1 to TRBJ2-5, with a weak D call TRBD2 (6 bases). Germline lookup yields CDR1 DFQATT and CDR2 SNEGSKA (reference sequence). V was clipped by 3 bases and J by 2 bases, with 10 bases between them. CDR3 size: 13 residues. CDR3 residues: CSARGTQQETQYF. CDR3 sequence (DNA): TGCAGTGCTAGGGGGACTCAGCAAGAGACCCAGTACTTC.

This clonotype appeared many times. The chain recombines TRBV28 with TRBJ1-5, with D uncertain. Germline V gives CDR1 MDHEN, CDR2 SYDVKM. With 1 base removed from V and 4 bases from J, the gap between germline ends came to 17 bases. This CDR3 region has 17 residues. The CDR3 loop is CASSLLRQFLGNQPQHF. DNA for the CDR3: TGTGCCAGCAGTTTATTGCGCCAATTCTTGGGGAATCAGCCCCAGCATTTT.

This chain connects TRBV5-4 to TRBJ1-6; a weak D match, TRBD1 (5 bases). V lost 6 bases to trimming and J lost 5 bases, with 12 bases between them. CDR3 length: 14 residues. CDR1 is SGHNT, CDR2 YYREEE, per germline (reference sequence). Here the CDR3 reads CASNAGTNNSPLHF. The CDR3 region has the DNA TGTGCCAGCAACGCCGGGACGAATAATTCACCCCTCCACTTT. Full variable domain (missing parts from reference TRBV5-4 and TRBJ1-6): ETGVTQSPTHLIKTRGQQVTLRCSSQSGHNTVSWYQQALGQGPQFIFQYYREEENGRGNFPPRFSGLQFPNYSSELNVNALELDDSALYLCASNAGTNNSPLHFGNGTRLTVT.

There are many counts of this clonotype. The rearrangement uses TRBV10-1 and TRBJ2-4; D is unresolved. CDR3 length: 14 residues. Germline V CDR1 and CDR2: WNHNN, SYGVQD (reference sequence). V shed 3 bases and J shed 2 bases, with 8 bases lying between them. The CDR3, as DNA: TGCGCCAGCAGTGAACAAAACTCCAAAAACATTCAGTACTTC. Translation gives CASSEQNSKNIQYF.

This sequence joins TRBV2 and TRBJ2-7; weak D call: TRBD2 (6 bases). CDR3 length: 12 residues. Germline V lookup: CDR1 SNHLY, CDR2 FYNNEI. Deletions cut 5 bases from V and 12 bases from J, with 17 bases between. DNA of the CDR3: TGTGCCAGCAGTATTCGGGACTCCGGGCGGTACTTC. It codes for CASSIRDSGRYF.

This clonotype came up a few times. The V and J genes are TRBV29-1 and TRBJ2-5, with 8 bases matching TRBD2. The J segment lost 5 bases and the V segment lost 4 bases, leaving 9 bases of the junction unmatched. There are 14 residues in the CDR3. Germline V CDR1 and CDR2: SQVTM, ANQGSEA. CDR3 sequence (DNA): TGCAGCGTTGGAGTTAGCGGGATCGGCGAGACCCAGTACTTC. It yields the protein CSVGVSGIGETQYF. The whole variable domain, filled in from reference TRBV29-1 and TRBJ2-5, reads SAVISQKPSRDICQRGTSLTIQCQVDSQVTMMFWYRQQPGQSLTLIATANQGSEATYESGFVIDKFPISRPNLTFSTLTVSNMSPEDSSIYLCSVGVSGIGETQYFGPGTRLLVL.

This clonotype was counted ten times or more. The CDR3, as DNA: TGTGCCAGCAGCTTAGCCATGACGGCTGAAGCTTTCTTT. Translating it yields CASSLAMTAEAFF. The chain employs TRBV11-2 and TRBJ1-1; no clear D gene. CDR3 length: 13 amino acids. Trimming left V 1 base short and J 6 bases short, with 9 bases between. In germline, CDR1 is SGHAT, CDR2 FQNNGV.

V and J are TRBV5-1 and TRBJ2-5; the match to TRBD1 covers 8 bases. Germline trimming cut 2 bases from V and 7 bases from J; bases unmatched to any gene: 7. This CDR3 has 14 residues. CDR1 is SGHRS, CDR2 YFSETQ, per germline. The CDR3 loop is CASSLGQGVRTQYF. CDR3 sequence (DNA): TGCGCCAGCAGCTTAGGACAGGGAGTGAGGACCCAGTACTTC.

This clonotype was recorded many times. This chain uses TRBV13 with TRBJ2-5, with D tentatively TRBD1 (5 bases). Germline V gives CDR1 PRHDT, CDR2 FYEKMQ (reference sequence). The CDR3 has 14 residues. Trimming took off 2 bases at V and 2 bases at J, with 9 bases between the two ends. Here the CDR3 reads CASSLLGRQETQYF. In DNA form, the CDR3 reads TGTGCCAGCAGCTTATTGGGGCGGCAAGAGACCCAGTACTTC.

In its sample, this clonotype was seen many times. This chain uses TRBV5-1 with TRBJ2-3, with 9 bases aligning to TRBD2. This CDR3 is 14 amino acids long. From germline, CDR1 is SGHRS and CDR2 YFSETQ. V shed 6 bases and J 6 bases; nucleotides not matched to a gene: 8. The chain's CDR3 is CASKLAGARDTQYF. CDR3 nucleotides: TGCGCCAGCAAATTAGCGGGAGCAAGGGATACGCAGTATTTT.

This clonotype was picked up a small number of times. This chain uses TRBV12-3 or TRBV12-4 with TRBJ2-1, with TRBD2 matching 8 bases. The CDR3 extends over 15 amino acids. Unmatched junction bases numbered 5, after V lost 7 bases and J lost 0 bases. The CDR3 region is CASTLSGGSYNEQFF. The DNA for the CDR3 is TGTGCCAGCACCTTAAGCGGGGGCTCCTACAATGAGCAGTTCTTC.

V gene TRBV6-5 combines with J gene TRBJ2-7; D may correspond to TRBD1 or TRBD2 (6 bases each). The CDR3 sequence is 16 residues long. In germline, CDR1 is MNHEY, CDR2 SVGAGI. The V and J ends lost 6 bases and 2 bases respectively, with 20 bases between them. The CDR3 reads CASSPSGRGGTYEQYF. Written as DNA, the CDR3 is TGTGCCAGCAGCCCTTCGGGCAGGGGAGGCACCTACGAGCAGTACTTC.

The V and J genes are TRBV10-3 and TRBJ1-6; D may be TRBD1 (6 bases). The germline gives CDR1 ENHRY, CDR2 SYGVKD. This CDR3 region has 14 residues. V lost 3 bases to trimming and J lost 9 bases, with 12 bases between them. CDR3 amino acids: CAISESGASSPLHF. In DNA, the CDR3 is TGTGCCATCAGTGAATCAGGGGCGAGTTCACCCCTCCACTTT.

This clonotype showed up just a few times. V and J are TRBV10-3 and TRBJ1-3; D is unresolved. V was shortened by 3 bases and J by 7 bases, with 4 bases between the two germline ends. The germline V gene encodes CDR1 ENHRY and CDR2 SYGVKD. There are 11 residues in the CDR3. CDR3 DNA sequence: TGTGCCATCAGTGAAGGGAACACCATATATTTT. Translated, it gives CAISEGNTIYF.